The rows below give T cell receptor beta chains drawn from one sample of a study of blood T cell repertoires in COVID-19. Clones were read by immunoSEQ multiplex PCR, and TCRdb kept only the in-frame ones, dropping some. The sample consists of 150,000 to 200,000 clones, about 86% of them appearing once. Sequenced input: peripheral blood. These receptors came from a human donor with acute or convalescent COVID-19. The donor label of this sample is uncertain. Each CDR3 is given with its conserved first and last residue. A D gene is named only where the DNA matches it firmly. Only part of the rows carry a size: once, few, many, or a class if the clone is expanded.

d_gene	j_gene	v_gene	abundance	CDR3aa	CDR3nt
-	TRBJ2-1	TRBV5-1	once	CASSLEVTGYNEQFF	TGCGCCAGCAGCTTGGAGGTAACGGGCTACAATGAGCAGTTCTTC
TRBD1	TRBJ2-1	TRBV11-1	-	CASSPTPGGYNEQFF	TGTGCCAGCAGCCCCACGCCAGGGGGATACAATGAGCAGTTCTTC
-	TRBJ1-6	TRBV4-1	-	CASSQVGQGNSPLHF	TGCGCCAGCAGCCAAGTCGGCCAGGGTAATTCACCCCTCCACTTT
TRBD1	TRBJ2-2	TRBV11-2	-	CASSEGQGRYTGELFF	TGTGCCAGCAGCGAAGGACAGGGTAGATACACCGGGGAGCTGTTTTTT
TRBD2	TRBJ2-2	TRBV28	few	CASNSAGGPVGELFF	TGTGCCAGTAACTCGGCGGGAGGGCCGGTCGGGGAGCTGTTTTTT
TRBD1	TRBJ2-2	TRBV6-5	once	CASTTNRGTGELFF	TGTGCCAGCACCACGAACAGGGGGACCGGGGAGCTGTTTTTT
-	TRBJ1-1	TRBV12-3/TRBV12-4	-	CASSFTGEAFF	TGTGCCAGCAGTTTTACAGGAGAAGCTTTCTTT
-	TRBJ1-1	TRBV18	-	CASSHTFREENTEAFF	TGTGCCAGCTCACACACATTTCGTGAAGAGAACACTGAAGCTTTCTTT
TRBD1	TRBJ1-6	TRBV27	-	CASSLTGGGVGSPLHF	TGTGCCAGCAGTTTAACAGGGGGCGGGGTAGGGTCACCCCTCCACTTT
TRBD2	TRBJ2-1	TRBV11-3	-	CASSLAAGGPRNEQFF	TGTGCCAGCAGCTTGGCCGCGGGAGGGCCGAGGAATGAGCAGTTCTTC
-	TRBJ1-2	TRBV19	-	CASSTGVNGYTF	TGTGCCAGTAGTACAGGGGTAAATGGCTACACCTTC
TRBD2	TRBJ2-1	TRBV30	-	CALSGPVYNEQFF	TGTGCCCTTAGCGGGCCCGTCTACAATGAGCAGTTCTTC
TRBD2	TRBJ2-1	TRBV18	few	CASSARDWGLTSGRAQSYNEQFF	TGTGCCAGCTCAGCCCGGGACTGGGGTTTGACTAGCGGGAGGGCCCAGTCCTACAATGAGCAGTTCTTC
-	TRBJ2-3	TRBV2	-	CASSLADTQYF	TGTGCCAGCAGTCTAGCCGATACGCAGTATTTT
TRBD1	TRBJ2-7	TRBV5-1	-	CASSLGAGGEAYEQYF	TGCGCCAGCAGCTTGGGGGCAGGGGGAGAGGCCTACGAGCAGTACTTC
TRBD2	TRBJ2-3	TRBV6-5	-	CASSFPVAGITDTQYF	TGTGCCAGCAGTTTCCCCGTAGCGGGAATAACAGATACGCAGTATTTT
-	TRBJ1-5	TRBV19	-	CASSREGTGNQPQHF	TGTGCCAGTAGTAGGGAGGGTACGGGCAATCAGCCCCAGCATTTT
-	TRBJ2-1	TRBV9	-	CASSGSGHAYNEQFF	TGTGCCAGCAGCGGTAGCGGTCACGCCTACAATGAGCAGTTCTTC
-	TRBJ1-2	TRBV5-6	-	CASSSILNRVVGYTF	TGTGCCAGCAGCTCTATTCTAAACAGGGTGGTTGGCTACACCTTC
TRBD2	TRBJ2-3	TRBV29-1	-	CSVEGGGTDTQYF	TGCAGCGTTGAAGGGGGGGGAACAGATACGCAGTATTTT
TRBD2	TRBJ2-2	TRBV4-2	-	CASSQEEKVAGVSNTGELFF	TGTGCCAGCAGCCAAGAAGAGAAGGTAGCGGGAGTGTCCAACACCGGGGAGCTGTTTTTT
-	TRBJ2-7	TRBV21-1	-	CASSKLERGTGDYKQYF	TGTGCCAGCAGCAAATTGGAGCGGGGGACAGGGGACTACAAGCAGTACTTC
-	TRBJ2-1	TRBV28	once	CASTTSSYNEQFF	TGTGCCAGCACCACAAGCTCCTACAATGAGCAGTTCTTC
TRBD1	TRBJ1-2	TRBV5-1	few	CASSSGTGGPTYGYTF	TGCGCCAGCAGCTCCGGGACAGGGGGTCCTACTTATGGCTACACCTTC
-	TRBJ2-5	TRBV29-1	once	CSVAFRGETQYF	TGCAGCGTTGCCTTCCGGGGGGAGACCCAGTACTTC
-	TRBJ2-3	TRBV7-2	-	CASSQGTRGPSTDTQYF	TGTGCCAGCTCCCAGGGGACGAGGGGCCCTAGCACAGATACGCAGTATTTT